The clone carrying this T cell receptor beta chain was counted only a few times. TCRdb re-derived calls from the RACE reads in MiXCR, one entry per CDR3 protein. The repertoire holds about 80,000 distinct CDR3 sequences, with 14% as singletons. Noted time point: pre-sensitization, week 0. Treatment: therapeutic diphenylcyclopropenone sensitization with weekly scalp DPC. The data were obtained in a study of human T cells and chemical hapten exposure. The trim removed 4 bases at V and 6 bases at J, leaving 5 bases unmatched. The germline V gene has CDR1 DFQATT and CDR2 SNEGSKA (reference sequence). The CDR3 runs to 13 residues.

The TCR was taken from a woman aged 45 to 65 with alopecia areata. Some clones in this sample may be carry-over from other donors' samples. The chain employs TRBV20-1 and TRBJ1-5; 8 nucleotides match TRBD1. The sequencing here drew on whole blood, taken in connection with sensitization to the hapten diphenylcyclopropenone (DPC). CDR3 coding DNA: TGCAGTGCTATAGACAGGGGCGGTCAGCCCCAGCATTTT. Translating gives CSAIDRGGQPQHF.